The clone carrying this TCR beta chain was picked up one time. Use of 60 Vbeta and 13 Jbeta primers characterized the PCR. Profiling relied on immunoSEQ multiplex PCR, and the TCRdb table lists in-frame clones only, not all of them. The data hold tens of thousands of clones, with over 70% observed a single time. The sample originates from a study of cytomegalovirus exposure and HLA in healthy donors. Germline V gene sequence: CDR1 SGHRS, CDR2 YFSETQ. V dropped 5 bases and J dropped 0 bases, with 12 bases sitting between them. The CDR3 is 14 amino acids. This receptor was obtained from a man in his 60s in good health and CMV-seronegative. V gene TRBV5-1 combines with J gene TRBJ2-7; D possibly corresponds to TRBD1 (7 bases). Sequenced input: PBMCs. DNA for the CDR3: TGCGCCAGCAGTCGGCGGGACAGCTCCTACGAGCAGTACTTC. As protein: CASSRRDSSYEQYF. Filled out from reference TRBV5-1 and TRBJ2-7, the complete variable domain reads KAGVTQTPRYLIKTRGQQVTLSCSPISGHRSVSWYQQTPGQGLQFLFEYFSETQRNKGNFPGRFSGRQFSNSRSEMNVSTLELGDSALYLCASSRRDSSYEQYFGPGTRLTVT.